This TCR beta chain was obtained from a study of Ad26.COV2.S vaccination and SARS-CoV-2 variants. Overall study: Administration of Ad26.COV2.S was intramuscular, either once or twice 56 days apart. General study findings and limits: Reports say spike-specific CD8+ and CD4+ T cell responses covered substantial breadth after vaccination. Comparability of non-spike TCR breadth was observed across vaccine and placebo recipients.

As to treatment: around 19 received Ad26.COV2.S at low or high dose, single or two shots; about five received placebo; per-sample allocation not given. The investigators took samples on day 63 after the first vaccine or placebo injection. Clones were sequenced by immunoSEQ multiplex PCR, and TCRdb holds only the in-frame ones, with some missing. The sample includes approximately 340,000 clones, around 84% seen only once; the top ten take less than 4%. About this clone: Its antigen is currently unknown.

Trimming at V came to 0 bases and at J to 5 bases, leaving 4 bases not matched to a gene. The germline CDR1 and CDR2 sequences are KGHSH and LQKENI. The length of the CDR3 is 14 residues. This sample comprised peripheral blood, obtained in a trial of Ad26.COV2.S vaccine versus placebo. This TCR was sampled from a person aged 18-60 years who received the Ad26.COV2.S COVID-19 vaccine or a placebo. The J gene is TRBJ2-7, the V gene TRBV18; 7 positions match TRBD1. The CDR3 region is CASSPPLTGNEQYF. The CDR3 DNA follows: TGTGCCAGCTCACCACCATTGACAGGGAACGAGCAGTACTTC.